The rows below give T cell receptor beta chains drawn from one sample of a study of spatial heterogeneity in lung cancer. MiXCR, run by TCRdb on the 5' RACE reads, gives a single entry per CDR3 protein. Here the sample spans over 35,000 distinct CDR3 sequences, 8% to 11% being singletons. Sample: PBMCs, taken at follow-up. The origin of the receptors is a female donor with early-stage non-small cell lung cancer. CDR3s include the opening cysteine and the closing phenylalanine or tryptophan. D genes are given only for firm matches. Clone size appears in some rows only: once, few, many, or a class for an expanded clone.

CASSGDEQYF	TGCGCCAGCAGCGGGGACGAGCAGTACTTC	TRBV5-1	10	NA	TRBJ2-7	NA
CIGGQTSYEQYF	TGCATCGGGGGACAGACCTCCTACGAGCAGTACTTC	TRBV29-1	12	NA	TRBJ2-7	many
CASSLDGRGTTDTQYF	TGTGCCAGCAGCTTAGATGGGCGGGGTACGACAGATACGCAGTATTTT	TRBV7-2	16	NA	TRBJ2-3	many
CASSPTGVLGEQFF	TGTGCCAGCAGCCCTACGGGGGTGTTAGGTGAGCAGTTCTTC	TRBV9	14	NA	TRBJ2-1	many
CASSFGEGYTF	TGTGCCAGCAGTTTTGGGGAGGGCTACACCTTC	TRBV28	11	NA	TRBJ1-2	many
CASSLRSGPSYNEQFF	TGTGCCAGCAGCCTCCGGTCGGGCCCCTCCTACAATGAGCAGTTCTTC	TRBV13	16	NA	TRBJ2-1	many
CAIGTSGYNEQFF	TGTGCCATTGGGACTAGCGGGTACAATGAGCAGTTCTTC	TRBV10-3	13	TRBD2	TRBJ2-1	many
CATSQGSGNTIYF	TGTGCCACCAGCCAGGGTTCCGGAAACACCATATATTTT	TRBV24-1	13	NA	TRBJ1-3	few
CASSLGVGSDTDTQYF	TGTGCCAGCAGCTTAGGGGTGGGGAGTGACACAGATACGCAGTATTTT	TRBV7-7	16	NA	TRBJ2-3	many
CASSDRADTQYF	TGTGCCAGCAGTGACAGGGCAGATACGCAGTATTTT	TRBV2	12	NA	TRBJ2-3	few
CASGTGNQPQHF	TGTGCCAGCGGGACAGGCAATCAGCCCCAGCATTTT	TRBV2	12	TRBD1	TRBJ1-5	few
CAWSAVFNTEAFF	TGTGCCTGGAGTGCCGTGTTTAACACTGAAGCTTTCTTT	TRBV30	13	NA	TRBJ1-1	NA
CASRRAGGRGTEAFF	TGTGCCAGTAGAAGGGCAGGGGGCCGGGGCACTGAAGCTTTCTTT	TRBV19	15	TRBD1	TRBJ1-1	many
CASRVGQGNQPQHF	TGTGCCAGCCGAGTGGGTCAGGGCAATCAGCCCCAGCATTTT	TRBV12-3/TRBV12-4	14	NA	TRBJ1-5	few
CSVDKGPSYGYTF	TGCAGCGTTGACAAGGGACCATCCTATGGCTACACCTTC	TRBV29-1	13	NA	TRBJ1-2	many
CASSLRTSGGGETQYF	TGTGCCAGCAGCTTAAGGACTAGCGGGGGGGGAGAGACCCAGTACTTC	TRBV7-6	16	TRBD2	TRBJ2-5	few
CASSPSSSGNTIYF	TGTGCCAGCAGCCCATCTAGCTCTGGAAACACCATATATTTT	TRBV7-9	14	NA	TRBJ1-3	few
CASSFIGGWTDTQYF	TGTGCCAGCAGTTTTATAGGGGGGTGGACAGATACGCAGTATTTT	TRBV6-2/TRBV6-3	15	NA	TRBJ2-3	NA
CAMTGKMNTGELFF	TGTGCCATGACCGGTAAAATGAACACCGGGGAGCTGTTTTTT	TRBV10-3	14	NA	TRBJ2-2	many
CAWSVTGPGYTF	TGTGCCTGGAGTGTCACAGGCCCTGGCTACACCTTC	TRBV30	12	NA	TRBJ1-2	few
CASSPSAGGREKTQYF	TGTGCCAGCAGCCCCTCTGCGGGGGGGCGGGAAAAGACCCAGTACTTC	TRBV7-3	16	TRBD2	TRBJ2-5	many
CASSSGTLVSYEQYF	TGTGCCAGCAGCTCCGGGACACTAGTCTCCTACGAGCAGTACTTC	TRBV7-2	15	NA	TRBJ2-7	NA